Below, 23 T cell receptor beta chains from the same sample are listed, as sequenced in a study of blood T cell repertoires in COVID-19. Sequencing used immunoSEQ multiplex PCR; TCRdb keeps in-frame clones, though not all of them. This table has approximately 120,000 clones, approximately 85% appearing once. The source material was peripheral blood. Receptors originate from a woman older than 75 with COVID-19, enrolled during active disease.

This clone has only a few counts. V is TRBV9 and J is TRBJ2-1; TRBD2 matches at 9 bases. V dropped 1 base and J dropped 4; count of bases not matched to a gene: 3. This CDR3 region has 15 residues. Germline V CDR1 and CDR2: SGDLS, YYNGEE. The CDR3 region has the DNA TGTGCCAGCAGCGTATCTAGCGGGGCTTACAATGAGCAGTTCTTC. It translates to CASSVSSGAYNEQFF.

Here the CDR3 DNA reads TGCGCCAGCAGCTTGACGGGCTCTGGAAACACCATATATTTT. Translating it yields CASSLTGSGNTIYF. The V call is TRBV5-1, the J call TRBJ1-3; D ambiguous. V was cut by 1 base and J by 0 bases, with 5 bases left in between. The CDR3 length is 14 residues. Per germline, CDR1 SGHRS and CDR2 YFSETQ.

This sequence joins TRBV7-2 and TRBJ1-3; D perhaps matches TRBD1 (5 bases). Per the germline V gene, CDR1 is SGHTA and CDR2 is FQGNSA. The CDR3 is made up of 15 amino acids. V lost 1 base to trimming and J lost 4 bases, with 11 bases between them. The CDR3 DNA reads as TGTGCCAGCAGCTTAGGGCAGGGATACGGAAACACCATATATTTT. Protein sequence: CASSLGQGYGNTIYF.

The chain combines TRBV20-1 with TRBJ1-2, with D unclear. CDR1 is DFQATT, CDR2 SNEGSKA, per germline (reference sequence). This CDR3 contains 11 residues. V lost 3 bases, J lost 6 bases, and 8 bases lay in between. The CDR3 reads CSASDRDGYTF. As DNA, the CDR3 is TGCAGTGCTAGTGACCGGGATGGCTACACCTTC.

The chain is built from TRBV5-1 and TRBJ2-2, with D perhaps matching TRBD1 (6 bases). Germline assignment: CDR1 SGHRS and CDR2 YFSETQ. This CDR3 is 16 amino acids long. Trimming removed 7 bases from V and 3 bases from J, with 19 bases in between. In nucleotides, the CDR3 is TGCGCCAGCGGCCCGACAGGTGGCCTATACACCGGGGAGCTGTTTTTT. It translates to CASGPTGGLYTGELFF.

J is TRBJ1-3 and V is TRBV5-1, with 7 bases lining up with TRBD1. Germline CDR1 is SGHRS and CDR2 is YFSETQ. CDR3 length equals 15 residues. The J segment lost 4 bases and the V segment lost 1 base, leaving 5 bases of the junction unmatched. CDR3 DNA sequence: TGCGCCAGCAGCTTGTCAGGGACAGAAGGAAACACCATATATTTT. It encodes CASSLSGTEGNTIYF.

The chain uses TRBV12-3 or TRBV12-4 and TRBJ2-3, with a weak D call TRBD2 (5 bases). The CDR3 loop spans 12 amino acids. Deletions cut 4 bases from V and 5 bases from J, with 7 bases between. The DNA of the CDR3 is TGTGCCAGCAGTTCCCGGGGAGATACGCAGTATTTT. Its translation is CASSSRGDTQYF.

This clone was found once. The CDR3 DNA sequence: TGTGCCAGCAGCTTAGATACGGAGGAGCCCCAGCATTTT. The encoded protein is CASSLDTEEPQHF. The V and J genes are TRBV11-2 and TRBJ1-5; D unresolved. Trimming stripped 0 bases from V and 8 bases from J, with 8 bases between. Per the germline V gene, CDR1 is SGHAT and CDR2 is FQNNGV. The CDR3 is made up of 13 amino acids.

This sequence joins TRBV19 and TRBJ1-1; 8 bases are shared with TRBD1. Per the germline V gene, CDR1 is LNHDA and CDR2 is SQIVND (reference sequence). This CDR3 comprises 14 residues. Trimming cost V 5 bases and J 1 base; bases outside gene matches: 3. CDR3 protein: CASSGGQGNTEAFF. The CDR3 region has the DNA TGTGCCAGTAGTGGCGGACAGGGGAACACTGAAGCTTTCTTT.

This chain uses TRBV7-2 with TRBJ2-5; D gene ambiguous. With 5 bases removed from V and 5 bases from J, the gap between germline ends came to 12 bases. The CDR3 loop spans 13 amino acids. The germline V gene has CDR1 SGHTA and CDR2 FQGNSA. The CDR3 region is CASSNRGQETQYF. CDR3 bases: TGTGCCAGCAGCAATAGAGGTCAGGAGACCCAGTACTTC.

As for this clone: Distinct nucleotide sequences in the sample also encode this CDR3. The chain joins TRBV19 to TRBJ2-3; 11 nucleotides agree with TRBD2. The germline CDR1 and CDR2 sequences are LNHDA and SQIVND (reference sequence). After removal of 10 bases from V and 0 bases from J, the junction contained 3 bases not matched to a gene. CDR3 size: 14 residues. As DNA, the CDR3 is TGTGCCACCCGGACTAGCGGGAGCACAGATACGCAGTATTTT. Amino acid sequence: CATRTSGSTDTQYF.

J is TRBJ1-2 and V is TRBV2; D perhaps matches TRBD1 (5 bases). Trimming stripped 8 bases from V and 0 bases from J, with 10 bases between. The CDR3 contains 13 residues. Germline assignment: CDR1 SNHLY and CDR2 FYNNEI. Here the CDR3 DNA reads TGTGCCAGCGACCAGGGCTCTAACTATGGCTACACCTTC. This sequence encodes CASDQGSNYGYTF. The whole variable domain, filled in from reference TRBV2 and TRBJ1-2, reads EPEVTQTPSHQVTQMGQEVILRCVPISNHLYFYWYRQILGQKVEFLVSFYNNEISEKSEIFDDQFSVERPDGSNFTLKIRSTKLEDSAMYFCASDQGSNYGYTFGSGTRLTVV.

In this sample, this clone turned up once. The rearrangement links TRBV9 to TRBJ1-1, with 9 nucleotides matching TRBD1. Germline V CDR1 and CDR2: SGDLS, YYNGEE. This CDR3 has 18 residues. J gave up 1 base and V 3 bases, and 13 bases lay outside the gene matches. The CDR3 coding sequence is TGTGCCAGCAGCGCTACCACAGGGGGCGCGGGAGGGAACACTGAAGCTTTCTTT. As protein: CASSATTGGAGGNTEAFF.

V usage is TRBV6-2 or TRBV6-3 and J usage is TRBJ1-5, with 8 bases identical to TRBD1. This CDR3 contains 15 residues. After removal of 5 bases from V and 5 bases from J, the junction contained 8 bases not matched to a gene. Germline V gives CDR1 MNHEY, CDR2 SVGEGT. As DNA, the CDR3 is TGTGCCAGCAGTGTAGGACAGGGCCCACATCAGCCCCAGCATTTT. This sequence encodes CASSVGQGPHQPQHF.

This chain uses TRBV20-1 with TRBJ1-2; a possible D gene is TRBD1 (5 bases). V was clipped by 4 bases and J by 8 bases, with 11 bases between them. Germline values: CDR1 DFQATT, CDR2 SNEGSKA (reference sequence). The CDR3 loop spans 11 amino acids. This CDR3 is CSATGNFGYTF. The CDR3 coding sequence is TGCAGTGCTACAGGGAATTTCGGCTACACCTTC.

V usage is TRBV9 and J usage is TRBJ2-3; 10 bases agree with TRBD2. The germline CDR1 and CDR2 sequences are SGDLS and YYNGEE. J gave up 5 bases and V 5 bases, and 2 bases lay outside the gene matches. The CDR3 is made up of 13 amino acids. CDR3 DNA: TGTGCCAGCAGTAGGACTAGCGGAGATACGCAGTATTTT. Its protein product is CASSRTSGDTQYF.

The rearrangement links TRBV6-5 to TRBJ1-2; D may be TRBD1 (6 bases). Germline CDR1 and CDR2: MNHEY and SVGAGI. The CDR3 is made up of 14 amino acids. V was clipped by 2 bases and J by 4 bases, with 11 bases between them. CDR3 bases: TGTGCCAGCAGTTACACAGGGCAGGGCTATGGCTACACCTTC. Protein sequence: CASSYTGQGYGYTF.

This clone was observed a few times. The chain is built from TRBV18 and TRBJ2-7; D is possibly TRBD2 (7 bases). In germline, CDR1 is KGHSH, CDR2 LQKENI. This CDR3 is 18 amino acids long. V was pared by 1 base and J by 3 bases, with 22 bases between. CDR3 nucleotides: TGTGCCAGCTCACCACTTTCTCGGGGGGCGATCCCGGACTACGAGCAGTACTTC. The encoded protein is CASSPLSRGAIPDYEQYF.

This rearrangement joins TRBV6-6 to TRBJ2-5; D is perhaps TRBD1 (6 bases). Trimming shortened V by 6 bases and J by 3 bases, and 8 bases separated the two germline ends. CDR1 is MNHNY, CDR2 SVGAGI, per germline (reference sequence). The CDR3 has 12 amino acids. CDR3 in amino acids: CASSPGEETQYF. The DNA of the CDR3 is TGTGCCAGCAGCCCAGGGGAAGAGACCCAGTACTTC.

The chain recombines TRBV5-1 with TRBJ1-2, with 9 bases fitting TRBD1. J lost 14 bases, V lost 0 bases, and 11 bases had no gene match. Germline V gives CDR1 SGHRS, CDR2 YFSETQ. This CDR3 contains 14 residues. The CDR3 loop is CASSLAMFGTGPTF. As DNA, the CDR3 is TGCGCCAGCAGCTTGGCCATGTTCGGGACAGGGCCAACCTTC.

The sample holds one count of this clone. V and J are TRBV7-2 and TRBJ2-1; the D gene is possibly TRBD2 (5 bases). The CDR3 spans 12 residues. V shed 5 bases and J shed 10 bases, with 12 bases lying between them. From germline, CDR1 is SGHTA and CDR2 FQGNSA. The CDR3 spells CASSPGRLEQFF. The CDR3 bases are TGTGCCAGCAGCCCGGGAAGACTAGAGCAGTTCTTC.

CDR3 region: CASSILLAGGPRYEQFF. The CDR3 region has the DNA TGTGCCAGTAGTATTCTGTTAGCGGGAGGGCCACGTTATGAGCAGTTCTTC. V is TRBV19 and J is TRBJ2-1, with 11 bases identical to TRBD2. Germline V lookup: CDR1 LNHDA, CDR2 SQIVND (reference sequence). The CDR3 has 17 amino acids. J lost 8 bases, V lost 3 bases, and 12 bases had no gene match.

The CDR3 DNA reads TGTGCCAGCAGCTTGTTAAGCCAGCCCCAGCATTTT. This sequence encodes CASSLLSQPQHF. This chain joins TRBV5-8 and TRBJ1-5; D not certain. CDR3 length equals 12 residues. V lost 1 base to trimming and J lost 7 bases, with 6 bases between them. Germline lookup yields CDR1 SGHTS and CDR2 YDEGEE.